Each of the 21 T cell receptor beta chains below was sequenced from the same sample in a study of OX40 agonist ivuxolimab in advanced cancers. The table came from immunoSEQ multiplex PCR; TCRdb's copy has only in-frame clones and leaves some out. The profile shows 45,000 to 50,000 clones, around 90% of them singletons. Sequencing used CD4+ or CD8+ T cells sorted from blood, obtained in a trial of the OX40 agonist ivuxolimab. These receptors were collected from an adult with an advanced solid tumor such as melanoma, head and neck, liver or kidney cancer.

J is TRBJ1-1 and V is TRBV25-1; D call uncertain. The CDR3 is 14 amino acids. V lost 3 bases and J 0 bases, leaving 8 bases between the germline ends. From germline, CDR1 is MGHDK and CDR2 SYGVNS. CDR3 nucleotides: TGTGCCAGCAGTGAGGGGTTCATGAACACTGAAGCTTTCTTT. Translated, it gives CASSEGFMNTEAFF.

The chain has TRBV7-3 and TRBJ2-2, with D maybe TRBD1 (6 bases). Germline CDR1 reads SGHTA; CDR2 reads FQGTGA. Trimming left V 6 bases short and J 5 bases short, with 13 bases between. The CDR3 runs 14 residues. The CDR3 region has the DNA TGTGCCAGCAGTTCCACAGGGTCGACCGGGGAGCTGTTTTTT. Translated: CASSSTGSTGELFF.

CDR3 amino acids: CASRFGESYGYTF. The CDR3 DNA sequence: TGTGCCAGCAGGTTCGGGGAGAGCTATGGCTACACCTTC. The rearrangement joins TRBV27 to TRBJ1-2; D not certain. The germline V gene has CDR1 MNHEY and CDR2 SMNVEV (reference sequence). CDR3 size: 13 residues. The V gene lost 6 bases and the J gene lost 4 bases, with 12 bases spanning the gap.

This chain uses TRBV7-9 with TRBJ2-6; 7 bases are a match to TRBD2. J lost 0 bases, V lost 4 bases, and 9 bases had no gene match. The CDR3 loop spans 18 amino acids. Germline V gene lookup returns CDR1 SEHNR and CDR2 FQNEAQ (reference sequence). CDR3 bases: TGTGCCAGCAGCTCCCGGGACTACCGAAACTCTGGGGCCAACGTCCTGACTTTC. Its translation is CASSSRDYRNSGANVLTF.

The V gene is TRBV7-8, the J gene TRBJ2-5, with D maybe TRBD1 (6 bases). The CDR3 is made up of 16 amino acids. Germline V gene sequence: CDR1 SGHVS, CDR2 FQNEAQ. V lost 5 bases and J lost 5, with 21 bases in between. DNA of the CDR3: TGTGCCAGCAGCACCAACAGGGTAGCTAGCTCGGAGACCCAGTACTTC. It translates to CASSTNRVASSETQYF.

The rearrangement uses TRBV7-6 and TRBJ1-1, with 8 bases that match TRBD1. The CDR3 totals 13 residues. V dropped 5 bases and J dropped 2; count of bases not matched to a gene: 1. Germline assignment: CDR1 SGHVS and CDR2 FNYEAQ. CDR3 sequence reads: CASSDRGNTEAFF. CDR3 in DNA: TGTGCCAGCAGCGACAGGGGCAACACTGAAGCTTTCTTT.

The chain couples TRBV7-8 to TRBJ1-1; 7 positions agree with TRBD1. J gave up 1 base and V 2 bases, and 7 bases lay outside the gene matches. CDR1 is SGHVS and CDR2 is FQNEAQ in the germline V gene. The CDR3 is 16 residues long. In DNA, the CDR3 is TGTGCCAGCAGCTTACCGAACAGGGGACGGAACACTGAAGCTTTCTTT. Amino acid sequence: CASSLPNRGRNTEAFF.

The rearrangement links TRBV5-6 to TRBJ2-7; a weak D match, TRBD1 (6 bases). The CDR3 totals 14 residues. The germline V gene has CDR1 SGHDT and CDR2 YYEEEE. Trimming removed 0 bases from V and 4 bases from J, with 11 bases in between. The CDR3 DNA reads as TGTGCCAGCAGCTTGGGACAGGAAGTTTACGAGCAGTACTTC. This gives the protein CASSLGQEVYEQYF.

There are a few counts of this clone. The chain recombines TRBV28 with TRBJ2-1; D not certain. Trimming removed 5 bases at V and 9 bases at J, with 14 bases between. CDR3 length equals 13 residues. CDR1 MDHEN and CDR2 SYDVKM come from the germline V gene. The CDR3 loop is CASSLDGLGEQFF. CDR3 in DNA: TGTGCCAGCAGTCTCGACGGGCTCGGTGAGCAGTTCTTC. Filled out from reference TRBV28 and TRBJ2-1, the complete variable domain reads DVKVTQSSRYLVKRTGEKVFLECVQDMDHENMFWYRQDPGLGLRLIYFSYDVKMKEKGDIPEGYSVSREKKERFSLILESASTNQTSMYLCASSLDGLGEQFFGPGTRLTVL.

This clone has only one observation. The chain carries TRBV27 and TRBJ2-1; no reliable D call. Deletions cut 3 bases from V and 6 bases from J, with 3 bases between. The CDR3 length is 11 residues. The germline V gene encodes CDR1 MNHEY and CDR2 SMNVEV (reference sequence). CDR3 region: CASSLGNEQFF. As DNA, the CDR3 is TGTGCCAGCAGTTTGGGCAATGAGCAGTTCTTC.

V is TRBV6-5 and J is TRBJ2-2; 9 bases agree with TRBD2. The CDR3 length is 15 residues. The V and J ends lost 5 bases and 4 bases, in that order; junction bases with no gene match: 5. Germline CDR1 is MNHEY and CDR2 is SVGAGI. Here the CDR3 DNA reads TGTGCCAGCAGTCATAGCGGGAGTGGCACCGGGGAGCTGTTTTTT. This gives the protein CASSHSGSGTGELFF.

The J gene is TRBJ2-7, the V gene TRBV14, with 7 bases aligning to TRBD1. From germline, CDR1 is SGHDN and CDR2 FVKESK. With 5 bases clipped from V and 4 bases from J, the junction kept 5 bases outside the gene matches. The CDR3 runs to 13 residues. CDR3 in amino acids: CASSLSQGYEQYV. DNA of the CDR3: TGTGCCAGCAGCTTATCACAGGGGTACGAGCAGTACGTC.

This chain joins TRBV27 and TRBJ2-3, with D maybe TRBD1 (5 bases). The V end lost 2 bases, the J end lost 4 bases, and 13 bases lay between the germline ends. The germline CDR1 and CDR2 sequences are MNHEY and SMNVEV (reference sequence). The CDR3 is made up of 15 amino acids. The CDR3 sequence is CASSLNPQGADTQYF. The CDR3 region has the DNA TGTGCCAGCAGTTTAAATCCTCAGGGTGCAGATACGCAGTATTTT.

The chain couples TRBV6-1 to TRBJ2-5; 9 positions agree with TRBD2. The V and J ends lost 3 bases and 2 bases, in that order; junction bases with no gene match: 4. The length of the CDR3 is 15 residues. Germline CDR1 and CDR2: MNHNS and SASEGT. The CDR3 sequence: CASSDLAGYQETQYF. DNA for the CDR3: TGTGCCAGCAGTGACCTAGCGGGATATCAAGAGACCCAGTACTTC.

The chain uses TRBV28 and TRBJ1-5; a possible D gene is TRBD1 (6 bases). V was clipped by 6 bases and J by 7 bases, with 16 bases between them. This CDR3 is 14 amino acids long. Germline V lookup: CDR1 MDHEN, CDR2 SYDVKM. The CDR3 sequence: CASSESQGLQPQHF. CDR3 coding DNA: TGTGCCAGCAGCGAATCGCAGGGGCTACAGCCCCAGCATTTT.

The chain combines TRBV10-2 with TRBJ2-1; 8 positions agree with TRBD1. Germline CDR1 reads WSHSY; CDR2 reads SAAADI. Losses at the gene ends were 6 bases for V and 3 bases for J; bases not matched to a gene: 10. CDR3 length equals 16 residues. Here the CDR3 reads CASRVRGQDYYNEQFF. CDR3 nucleotides: TGCGCCAGCAGAGTGAGGGGACAGGATTACTACAATGAGCAGTTCTTC.

The chain has TRBV6-6 and TRBJ1-2, with D perhaps matching TRBD1 (6 bases). This CDR3 has 15 residues. V was shortened by 5 bases and J by 5 bases, with 18 bases between the two germline ends. Germline CDR1 is MNHNY and CDR2 is SVGAGI (reference sequence). CDR3 sequence (DNA): TGTGCCAGCAGTACGGGAACAGGGAAGGGGTATGGCTACACCTTC. It is translated as CASSTGTGKGYGYTF.

The rearrangement links TRBV4-1 to TRBJ1-4; D is unresolved. The CDR3 has 13 residues. Germline V lookup: CDR1 MGHRA, CDR2 YSYEKL. The ends were cut back, 0 bases at V and 8 bases at J, with 7 bases in the middle. This CDR3 is CASSQDVGEKLFF. DNA of the CDR3: TGCGCCAGCAGCCAAGATGTTGGAGAAAAACTGTTTTTT.

Concerning this clone itself: This sample also contains other DNA sequences that code for the same CDR3. This chain links TRBV27 with TRBJ1-6; no firm D call. The CDR3 runs 12 residues. Germline CDR1 and CDR2: MNHEY and SMNVEV (reference sequence). V lost 6 bases and J 4 bases, leaving 4 bases between the germline ends. CDR3 DNA sequence: TGTGCCAGCAGGGCATATAATTCACCCCTCCACTTT. Amino acid sequence: CASRAYNSPLHF.

The rearrangement joins TRBV7-9 to TRBJ1-1, with D possibly TRBD1 on 5 matching bases. V lost 4 bases, J lost 11 bases, and 26 bases lay in between. Per the germline V gene, CDR1 is SEHNR and CDR2 is FQNEAQ (reference sequence). CDR3 length: 16 amino acids. The CDR3 DNA follows: TGTGCCAGCAGCTCCGGCGCGGACACGGCTGTCTGGGAGGCTTTCTTT. Protein product: CASSSGADTAVWEAFF.

This chain connects TRBV6-5 to TRBJ2-5, with TRBD1 as a possible D gene (6 bases). This CDR3 is 13 amino acids long. The V end was cut by 0 bases, the J end by 4 bases, with 6 bases between. In germline, CDR1 is MNHEY, CDR2 SVGAGI. DNA of the CDR3: TGTGCCAGCAGTTACTCAGGGGGAGAGACCCAGTACTTC. This sequence encodes CASSYSGGETQYF.